This T cell receptor (beta chain) was captured in a study of CD8+ T cells in alopecia areata. cDNA reverse transcribed from extracted RNA served as the sequencing template. TCRdb's copy holds only in-frame clones and misses some; the assay was immunoSEQ multiplex PCR. The sample records 180,000 or so clones, around 49% being singletons. Treatment: oral pan-JAK inhibitor, 5-10 mg twice daily. Peripheral blood, together with lesional scalp punch biopsies, was collected from alopecia areata patients. The specimen comprised CD8+ T cells sorted from blood, sampled around week 53, from a patient treated with tofacitinib. The TCR sequence derives from a human donor with alopecia areata.

The CDR3 sequence: CASSERRDYNEQFF. The CDR3 region has the DNA TGCGCCAGCAGTGAACGGCGGGACTACAATGAGCAGTTCTTC. The chain links TRBV10-1 to TRBJ2-1, with D maybe TRBD2 (6 bases). The CDR3 runs to 14 residues. Trimming cost V 3 bases and J 3 bases, with 9 bases left between them. Looked up from germline, CDR1 is WNHNN and CDR2 is SYGVQD (reference sequence).